A selection of T cell receptor beta chains follows, all from one sample in a study of cytomegalovirus exposure and HLA in healthy donors. Libraries were prepared by immunoSEQ multiplex PCR; TCRdb keeps only in-frame clonotypes and omits some of them. The sample gives about 150,000 clones, roughly 75% of which show up once; over 1.3% is in the top ten. What was sequenced was PBMCs. Receptors were obtained from a man aged 18 to 30 in good health and CMV-seronegative. CDR3s include the opening cysteine and the closing phenylalanine or tryptophan. Fields, in order: V gene, J gene, CDR3 length, clone size, D gene, CDR3 DNA, CDR3 protein. A D gene is named only where the DNA matches it firmly. Clone sizes are given selectively: once, few, many, or a class where the clone is expanded.

TRBV5-1	TRBJ2-3	17	NA	TRBD2	TGCGCCAGCAGCTTGGCCAGGGACTACCCCTCCACAGATACGCAGTATTTT	CASSLARDYPSTDTQYF
TRBV6-5	TRBJ2-7	13	NA	NA	TGTGCCACACGGGACAATCCCTCCTACGAGCAGTACTTC	CATRDNPSYEQYF
TRBV14	TRBJ1-1	15	NA	TRBD1	TGTGCCAGCAGCCGAGCCGGGACAGGGGGCACTGAAGCTTTCTTT	CASSRAGTGGTEAFF
TRBV25-1	TRBJ1-1	13	NA	TRBD1	TGTGCCAGCATGGGACAGGGGGCCGCTGAAGCTTTCTTT	CASMGQGAAEAFF
TRBV19	TRBJ2-5	14	NA	NA	TGTGCCAGTAGCCTGGAGGAGTCACAAGAGACCCAGTACTTC	CASSLEESQETQYF
TRBV10-1	TRBJ2-7	13	NA	NA	TGCGCCAGCAGTGAGGCAGGGGAAAGTGAGCAGTACTTC	CASSEAGESEQYF
TRBV9	TRBJ2-2	16	NA	NA	TGTGCCAGCAGCGTAGATGTCCTTTCGAACACCGGGGAGCTGTTTTTT	CASSVDVLSNTGELFF
TRBV7-9	TRBJ2-6	14	NA	TRBD1	TGTGCCAGCAGCTCGGGACAGGTAGCCAACGTCCTGACTTTC	CASSSGQVANVLTF
TRBV30	TRBJ1-1	11	NA	NA	TGTGCCTGGAGTGTGGGCGCTGAAGCTTTCTTT	CAWSVGAEAFF
TRBV11-2	TRBJ2-2	15	NA	NA	TGTGCCAGCATCACAAGCGGGCGGAACACCGGGGAGCTGTTTTTT	CASITSGRNTGELFF
TRBV4-3	TRBJ1-1	15	few	TRBD1	TGCGCCAGCAGCCAAGATGGCAGGGGGGACACTGAAGCTTTCTTT	CASSQDGRGDTEAFF
TRBV28	TRBJ1-5	12	NA	NA	TGTGCCAGCAGCTTACGGGTACAGCCCCAGCATTTT	CASSLRVQPQHF
TRBV2	TRBJ1-5	18	NA	TRBD1	TGTGCCAGCACCTACGGGGGCAGGGGGCTCCCCCAATCGAAGTCCCAGCATTTT	CASTYGGRGLPQSKSQHF
TRBV7-9	TRBJ1-1	13	NA	NA	TGTTCCAGCAGCCCAGACCGGGTCGCTGAAGCTTTCTTT	CSSSPDRVAEAFF
TRBV29-1	TRBJ1-1	12	NA	TRBD1	TGCAGCGTTGACAACAGGGGCCATGAAGCTTTCTTT	CSVDNRGHEAFF
TRBV9	TRBJ1-5	15	NA	TRBD1	TGTGCCAGCAGCGTAGGGGACAGGGAGGCTCAGCCCCAGCATTTT	CASSVGDREAQPQHF
TRBV5-1	TRBJ1-6	14	NA	NA	TGCGCCAGCAGTCCCCAGGGGCAAGATTCACCCCTCCACTTT	CASSPQGQDSPLHF
TRBV5-1	TRBJ1-1	16	NA	NA	TGCGCCAGCAGCATATTTCCGGGGAACGCTAACACTGAAGCTTTCTTT	CASSIFPGNANTEAFF
TRBV27	TRBJ2-7	12	once	NA	TGTGCCAGCAACACTTTAGGAGGCTTAGAGTACTTC	CASNTLGGLEYF
TRBV2	TRBJ2-1	17	NA	NA	TGTGCCAGCTCGGGAGACAGGGCCCCCCGCTCCTACAATGAGCAGTTCTTC	CASSGDRAPRSYNEQFF
TRBV10-3	TRBJ1-1	15	NA	NA	TGTGCCGCCCAAGACCTTGGGGGGTCGGGGACTGAAGCTTTCTTT	CAAQDLGGSGTEAFF
TRBV2	TRBJ2-2	15	NA	TRBD2	TGTGCCAGCAGGACTAGCGGAGGGGGTGCCGGGGAGCTGTTTTTT	CASRTSGGGAGELFF
TRBV7-9	TRBJ1-2	15	NA	TRBD1	TGTGCCAGCAGCTTGAACGGACAGGGGGCGGTTGGCTACACCTTC	CASSLNGQGAVGYTF
TRBV4-1	TRBJ2-7	16	NA	NA	TGCGCCAGCAGCCTCCTTGGGGGGGGCGCGGTCTACGAGCAGTACTTC	CASSLLGGGAVYEQYF
TRBV7-2	TRBJ2-7	13	NA	TRBD2	TGTGCCAGCAGTAGCGGGAGGGGGGACGAGCAGTACTTC	CASSSGRGDEQYF
TRBV12-5	TRBJ2-7	14	once	NA	TGTGCTAGTGTGGCGGGGAAAGTGGGTTACGAGCAGTACTTC	CASVAGKVGYEQYF
TRBV5-1	TRBJ2-1	16	NA	TRBD2	TGCGCCAGCAGCTTGCAGACTAGCGGGAGATGGAATGAGCAGTTCTTC	CASSLQTSGRWNEQFF
TRBV19	TRBJ2-3	17	once	NA	TGTGCCAGTAGTATAGATCCCCTCGGCGGGTTCACAGATACGCAGTATTTT	CASSIDPLGGFTDTQYF
TRBV7-8	TRBJ1-5	15	NA	NA	TGTGCCAGCAGCTTTTCAGGGGCGGACAATCAGCCCCAGCATTTT	CASSFSGADNQPQHF
TRBV7-2	TRBJ1-1	14	NA	NA	TGTGCCAGCAGCTTAGCGTACTCGAACACTGAAGCTTTCTTT	CASSLAYSNTEAFF
TRBV7-2	TRBJ1-1	14	NA	NA	TGTGCCAGCAGCTCCTCAGGGGTTTCGACTGAAGCTTTCTTT	CASSSSGVSTEAFF
TRBV11-2	TRBJ2-1	16	NA	NA	TGTGCCAGCAGCTCTCCTAGCCGGGGCTCCTACAATGAGCAGTTCTTC	CASSSPSRGSYNEQFF
TRBV5-1	TRBJ1-1	13	few	NA	TGCGCCAGCAGCTTAACATCGAACACTGAAGCTTTCTTT	CASSLTSNTEAFF
TRBV28	TRBJ1-4	16	NA	NA	TGTGCCAGCAGTACCCGGGGAGAGACAACTAATGAAAAACTGTTTTTT	CASSTRGETTNEKLFF
TRBV6-1	TRBJ2-7	13	NA	NA	TGTGCCAGCAGGTATAGCGGTTCCTACGAGCAGTACTTC	CASRYSGSYEQYF
TRBV4-1	TRBJ2-1	14	NA	NA	TGCGCCAGCAGCCAAGCGGGAGCCCACAATGAGCAGTTCTTC	CASSQAGAHNEQFF
TRBV5-4	TRBJ2-7	18	NA	TRBD2	TGTGCCAGCAGCTTGGGAGGGACTAGCGCCGGCGGAGGCTACGAGCAGTACTTC	CASSLGGTSAGGGYEQYF
TRBV18	TRBJ1-4	17	NA	TRBD1	TGTGCCAGCTCACATCTACCGAACGACAGGGTAGGAGAAAAACTGTTTTTT	CASSHLPNDRVGEKLFF
TRBV7-8	TRBJ1-2	17	NA	TRBD1	TGTGCCAGCAGCTTAGCCGCCGGGACAGTTCCCTCCTATGGCTACACCTTC	CASSLAAGTVPSYGYTF
TRBV30	TRBJ2-2	13	NA	NA	TGTGCCTGGAGGGCCATACACACCGGGGAGCTGTTTTTT	CAWRAIHTGELFF